The rows below give T cell receptor beta chains drawn from one sample of a study of early stage breast cancer tumors. Sequenced by immunoSEQ multiplex PCR; TCRdb stores in-frame clones only, minus some. Of about 29,000 clones listed, roughly 81% are singletons. Material for sequencing was blood. These receptors came from a person aged 45 to 59 with breast cancer. The CDR3 runs from the conserved cysteine through the conserved F or W. A D gene is named only where the DNA matches it firmly. Clone size appears in some rows only: once, few, many, or a class for an expanded clone.

cdr3_nt	cdr3_aa	v_call	j_call	d_call	clone_size	cdr3_length
TGTGCCAGCAGCGTTACTGGGGACGGCAACACTGAAGCTTTCTTT	CASSVTGDGNTEAFF	TRBV7-3	TRBJ1-1	NA	NA	15
TGTGCCAGCAGCGGGGACCTATCCGTCGGCTATGGCTACACCTTC	CASSGDLSVGYGYTF	TRBV9	TRBJ1-2	NA	once	15
TGTGCCAGCAGCTGGCGGGTCCCGGACTACAATGAGCAGTTCTTC	CASSWRVPDYNEQFF	TRBV7-2	TRBJ2-1	NA	NA	15
TGCGCCAGCAGCCAAGATTCGGGCTACGAGCAGTACTTC	CASSQDSGYEQYF	TRBV4-3	TRBJ2-7	NA	NA	13
TGCGCCAGCAGCTTGAGGCGGAGCCCACAAGAGACCCAGTACTTC	CASSLRRSPQETQYF	TRBV5-1	TRBJ2-5	NA	NA	15
TGTGCCAGTAGTACACCTCACTCTAGCGGGAGAGGCGATGAGCAGTTCTTC	CASSTPHSSGRGDEQFF	TRBV19	TRBJ2-1	TRBD2	NA	17
TGTGCCTGGAGTGTTGGATGGCCAGATACGCAGTATTTT	CAWSVGWPDTQYF	TRBV30	TRBJ2-3	NA	NA	13
TGTGCCAGTAGTTCGTGGATGACCTACAATGAGCAGTTCTTC	CASSSWMTYNEQFF	TRBV19	TRBJ2-1	NA	NA	14
TGTGCCAGCAGCTTAGATCAGGGTCTAGCAGGCTACACCTTC	CASSLDQGLAGYTF	TRBV7-2	TRBJ1-2	NA	NA	14
TGTGCCAGCAGTTCAGTCAACACTGAAGCTTTCTTT	CASSSVNTEAFF	TRBV28	TRBJ1-1	NA	NA	12
TGTGCCAGCCGGGGGAGGGGGCAACCTCACAATGAGCAGTTCTTC	CASRGRGQPHNEQFF	TRBV7-9	TRBJ2-1	NA	NA	15
TGCGCCAGCAGCCACATGGACACCCTGAGATCACCCCTCCACTTT	CASSHMDTLRSPLHF	TRBV4-1	TRBJ1-6	NA	NA	15
TGTGCCAGTAGGTTACTAGCGGGAGAACATGAGCAGTTCTTC	CASRLLAGEHEQFF	TRBV19	TRBJ2-1	TRBD2	NA	14
TGTGCCAGTAGTATACAGGGGGTCGACACTGAAGCTTTCTTT	CASSIQGVDTEAFF	TRBV19	TRBJ1-1	TRBD1	NA	14
TGTGCCAGCAGATACGACAGGGTGGCAGGCTACACCTTC	CASRYDRVAGYTF	TRBV11-2	TRBJ1-2	TRBD1	NA	13
TGTGCCAGCAGTTATTTGGGGGACCAGCCCCAGCATTTT	CASSYLGDQPQHF	TRBV6-6	TRBJ1-5	NA	NA	13
TGTGCCAGCAGCTTAGGAGGGACTAGCGCTGGAGATACGCAGTATTTT	CASSLGGTSAGDTQYF	TRBV7-9	TRBJ2-3	TRBD2	NA	16
TGTGCCAGTAGTGGGACTAGCGGCCTCTACAATGAGCAGTTCTTC	CASSGTSGLYNEQFF	TRBV19	TRBJ2-1	TRBD2	NA	15
TGTGCCAGCAGCGTCGGGACAGGGATAGGGAATTCACCCCTCCACTTT	CASSVGTGIGNSPLHF	TRBV9	TRBJ1-6	TRBD1	few	16
TGTGCCAGCAGTGAGGATAGGGGTGGAAAACTGTTTTTT	CASSEDRGGKLFF	TRBV2	TRBJ1-4	NA	NA	13
TGCAGTGCTTCGAGAAACAATGAGCAGTTCTTC	CSASRNNEQFF	TRBV20-1	TRBJ2-1	NA	NA	11
TGTGCCAGCAGCGCCAGGGACAGGGGGAACATTCAGTACTTC	CASSARDRGNIQYF	TRBV7-8	TRBJ2-4	TRBD1	few	14
TGCGCCAGCAGCTTGGTTCTAGCGGGAGAGGGTGAGCAGTTCTTC	CASSLVLAGEGEQFF	TRBV5-1	TRBJ2-1	TRBD2	NA	15
TGTGCCAGCAGGTGGGGGACTAACGGGGAGCTGTTTTTT	CASRWGTNGELFF	TRBV9	TRBJ2-2	TRBD2	NA	13
TGTGCCAGCAGCCAAGATGACGGGGGGGCATCCGAGCAGTACTTC	CASSQDDGGASEQYF	TRBV4-2	TRBJ2-7	TRBD2	NA	15